This T cell receptor beta chain emerged from a study of T cells in Graves' hyperthyroidism and ophthalmopathy. CDR1 is SEHNR, CDR2 FQNEAQ, per germline (reference sequence). The ends lost 6 bases at V and 0 bases at J; junction bases unmatched: 5. The CDR3 extends over 15 amino acids. The CDR3 regions of TCR beta were amplified from RNA transcripts. During a first-round RT-PCR of the TCR CDR3, the HTBI primer set was used. TCRdb itself ran the multiplex PCR reads through MiXCR, one entry per CDR3 protein. The sample records a few hundred thousand distinct CDR3 sequences, about half being singletons. In this sample, this clonotype turned up once.

The source material was peripheral blood or thyroid tissue (not recorded which). The receptor's source is a woman between 18 and 30 years old with Graves' hyperthyroidism. The chain joins TRBV7-9 to TRBJ1-2; the match to TRBD1 covers 9 bases. The CDR3 loop is CASRQGAAPNYGYTF. For the CDR3, the DNA is TGTGCCAGCAGACAGGGGGCGGCGCCTAACTATGGCTACACCTTC.